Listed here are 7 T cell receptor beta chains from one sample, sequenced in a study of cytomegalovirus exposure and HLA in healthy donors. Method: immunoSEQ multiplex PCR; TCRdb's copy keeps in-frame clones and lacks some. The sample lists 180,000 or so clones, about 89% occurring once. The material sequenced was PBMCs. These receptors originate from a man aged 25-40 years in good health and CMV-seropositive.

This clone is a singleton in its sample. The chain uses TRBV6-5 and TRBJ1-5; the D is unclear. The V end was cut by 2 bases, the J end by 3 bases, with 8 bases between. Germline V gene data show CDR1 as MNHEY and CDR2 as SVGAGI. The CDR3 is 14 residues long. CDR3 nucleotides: TGTGCCAGCAGTTACGGAGGGTTCAATCAGCCCCAGCATTTT. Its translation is CASSYGGFNQPQHF.

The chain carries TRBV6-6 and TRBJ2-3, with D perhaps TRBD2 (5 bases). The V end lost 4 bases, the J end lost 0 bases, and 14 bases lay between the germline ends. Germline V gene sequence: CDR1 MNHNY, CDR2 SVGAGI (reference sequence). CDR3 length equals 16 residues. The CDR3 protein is CASSSSNGESTDTQYF. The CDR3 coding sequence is TGTGCCAGCAGTTCGTCTAACGGGGAGAGCACAGATACGCAGTATTTT.

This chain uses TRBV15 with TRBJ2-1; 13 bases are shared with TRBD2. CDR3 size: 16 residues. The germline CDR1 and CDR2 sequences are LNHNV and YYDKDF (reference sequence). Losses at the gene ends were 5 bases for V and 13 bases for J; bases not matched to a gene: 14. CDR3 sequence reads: CATSPMGRTSGSLQFF. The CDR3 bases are TGTGCCACCAGCCCTATGGGGCGGACTAGCGGGAGCCTACAGTTCTTC.

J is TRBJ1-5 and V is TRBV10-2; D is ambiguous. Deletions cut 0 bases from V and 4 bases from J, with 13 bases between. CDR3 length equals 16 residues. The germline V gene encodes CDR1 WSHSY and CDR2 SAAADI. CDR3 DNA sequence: TGCGCCAGCAGTGAGTCGGGGTGGTTTGGTAATCAGCCCCAGCATTTT. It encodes CASSESGWFGNQPQHF.

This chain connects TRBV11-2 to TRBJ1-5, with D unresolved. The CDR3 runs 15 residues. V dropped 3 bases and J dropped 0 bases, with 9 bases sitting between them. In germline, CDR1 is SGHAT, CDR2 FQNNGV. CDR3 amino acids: CASSFSTDSNQPQHF. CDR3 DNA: TGTGCCAGCAGCTTCTCGACGGATAGCAATCAGCCCCAGCATTTT.

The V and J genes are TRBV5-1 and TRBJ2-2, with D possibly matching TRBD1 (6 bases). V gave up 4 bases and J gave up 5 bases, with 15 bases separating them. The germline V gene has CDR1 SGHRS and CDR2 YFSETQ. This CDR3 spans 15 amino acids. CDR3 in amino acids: CASSIRQVRTGELFF. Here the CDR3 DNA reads TGCGCCAGCAGCATCAGACAGGTTAGGACCGGGGAGCTGTTTTTT.

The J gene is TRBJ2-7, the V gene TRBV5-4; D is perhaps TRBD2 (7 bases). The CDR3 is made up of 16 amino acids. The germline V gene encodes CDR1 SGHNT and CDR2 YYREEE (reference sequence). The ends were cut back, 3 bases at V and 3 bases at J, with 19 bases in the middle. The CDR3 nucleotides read TGTGCCAGCAGCTCGACTGGGGGGGCGTATATCTACGAGCAGTACTTC. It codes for CASSSTGGAYIYEQYF.